Following are 2 T cell receptor beta chains from one sample sequenced in a study of beta chain features in type 1 diabetes. Since all of the isolated RNA was reverse transcribed, expressed TCRB transcripts were what got sequenced. Profiling relied on immunoSEQ multiplex PCR, and the TCRdb table lists in-frame clones only, not all of them. The table lists hundreds of thousands of clones, 10% to 15% of them singletons. Sample: naive CD4+ T cells from blood. Source of these receptors: a man aged 18 to 30 in good health.

Only a few counts were recorded for this clone. The gene calls are TRBV2 and TRBJ2-2; tentatively, D is TRBD1 (6 bases). Germline V gene sequence: CDR1 SNHLY, CDR2 FYNNEI. The length of the CDR3 is 13 residues. The V end lost 3 bases, the J end lost 5 bases, and 7 bases lay between the germline ends. CDR3 in DNA: TGTGCCAGCAGTGACAGGGGAACCGGGGAGCTGTTTTTT. It encodes CASSDRGTGELFF.

The chain joins TRBV2 to TRBJ1-4; 7 bases are shared with TRBD1. The CDR3 contains 13 residues. Trimming at V came to 6 bases and at J to 5 bases, leaving 3 bases not matched to a gene. CDR1 is SNHLY, CDR2 FYNNEI, per germline. The CDR3: CASRGQLNEKLFF. CDR3 DNA: TGTGCCAGCAGGGGACAGCTGAATGAAAAACTGTTTTTT.